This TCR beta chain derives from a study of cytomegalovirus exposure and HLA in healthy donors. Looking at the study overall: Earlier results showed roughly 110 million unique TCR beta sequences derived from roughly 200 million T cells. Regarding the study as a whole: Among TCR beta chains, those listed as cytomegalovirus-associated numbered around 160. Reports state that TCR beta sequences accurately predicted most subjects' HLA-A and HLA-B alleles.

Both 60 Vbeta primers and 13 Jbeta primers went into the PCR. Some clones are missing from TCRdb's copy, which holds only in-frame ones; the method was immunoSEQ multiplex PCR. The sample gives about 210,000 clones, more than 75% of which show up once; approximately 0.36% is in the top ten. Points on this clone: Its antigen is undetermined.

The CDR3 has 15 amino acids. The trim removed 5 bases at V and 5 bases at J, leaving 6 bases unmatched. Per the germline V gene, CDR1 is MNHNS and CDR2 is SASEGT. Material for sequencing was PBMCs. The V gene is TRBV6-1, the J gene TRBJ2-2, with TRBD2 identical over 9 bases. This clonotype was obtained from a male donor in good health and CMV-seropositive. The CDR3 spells CASSFLAGRTGELFF. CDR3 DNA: TGTGCCAGCAGTTTTCTAGCGGGGAGAACCGGGGAGCTGTTTTTT.